The 31 T cell receptor beta chains below all came from one sample that was sequenced in a study of regulatory T cells in long-lasting Graves disease. This sample's time point: persistent/refractory GD, antithyroid drugs over 5 years with positive TRAb. RNA isolated from PBMCs was used to make the TCR library. iRepertoire HTBI primers and Arm-PCR of CDR3 regions built TCR beta libraries. TCRdb reprocessed the multiplex PCR reads with MiXCR, giving one entry per CDR3 protein. The sample has hundreds of thousands of distinct CDR3 sequences; roughly 20% are singletons. Sequencing was performed on peripheral blood mononuclear cells (PBMCs), taken when the disease was refractory, from a patient treated with antithyroid drugs. Receptors were obtained from a female donor with Graves disease.

This clonotype occurred a few times. This sequence joins TRBV6-2 or TRBV6-3 and TRBJ2-1; D tentatively reads TRBD1 or TRBD2 (5 bases each). This CDR3 has 13 residues. Germline V gene data show CDR1 as MNHEY and CDR2 as SVGEGT. V gave up 7 bases and J gave up 5 bases, with 12 bases separating them. CDR3 loop: CASTWGRHNEQFF. The DNA of the CDR3 is TGTGCCAGCACTTGGGGGAGACACAATGAGCAGTTCTTC.

Many counts were recorded for this clonotype. The V gene is TRBV6-1, the J gene TRBJ1-2; D is perhaps TRBD1 (6 bases). Germline V CDR1 and CDR2: MNHNS, SASEGT. CDR3 length equals 13 residues. The ends were cut back, 6 bases at V and 7 bases at J, with 15 bases in the middle. This CDR3 is CASRQDRRGGYTF. The CDR3 nucleotides are TGTGCCAGCAGACAGGACAGAAGGGGTGGCTACACCTTC.

This clonotype was recorded many times. The chain carries TRBV28 and TRBJ2-5; D call uncertain. CDR3 size: 10 residues. In germline, CDR1 is MDHEN, CDR2 SYDVKM. V lost 5 bases and J 5 bases, leaving 3 bases between the germline ends. The CDR3 here is CASSAETQYF. The DNA of the CDR3 is TGTGCCAGCAGTGCGGAGACCCAGTACTTC.

This clonotype was observed at least ten times. The chain couples TRBV12-3 or TRBV12-4 to TRBJ1-2, with D perhaps TRBD1 (6 bases). V lost 7 bases and J 2 bases, leaving 8 bases between the germline ends. CDR3 size: 12 residues. The CDR3 DNA follows: TGTGCCAGCACCGACAGGAACTATGGCTACACCTTC. Translated, it gives CASTDRNYGYTF.

This clonotype was counted ten times or more. The chain combines TRBV2 with TRBJ1-5, with no clear D. V was clipped by 6 bases and J by 7 bases, with 13 bases between them. Germline CDR1 and CDR2: SNHLY and FYNNEI. The CDR3 is 13 residues long. CDR3 residues: CASREFQYQPQHF. Written as DNA, the CDR3 is TGTGCCAGCAGGGAGTTCCAATACCAGCCCCAGCATTTT.

At least ten counts were recorded for this clonotype. This rearrangement joins TRBV20-1 to TRBJ2-7; the D call may be TRBD1 or TRBD2 (6 bases each). CDR3 length: 14 amino acids. Trimming cost V 3 bases and J 4 bases, with 16 bases left between them. CDR1 and CDR2 from the germline V gene are DFQATT and SNEGSKA (reference sequence). The CDR3 DNA is TGCAGTGCTAGCAGAACGGAAGGGGGGTACGAGCAGTACTTC. As protein: CSASRTEGGYEQYF.

This clonotype showed up many times. This sequence joins TRBV2 and TRBJ2-5; D not resolved. The CDR3 is made up of 14 amino acids. Trimming left V 1 base short and J 5 bases short, with 11 bases between. The V gene's germline CDR1 is SNHLY and CDR2 FYNNEI. In DNA, the CDR3 is TGTGCCAGCAGTGAAGGGACCGCCGGCGAGACCCAGTACTTC. Encoded protein: CASSEGTAGETQYF.

V usage is TRBV7-2 and J usage is TRBJ2-7; weak D call: TRBD2 (5 bases). CDR3 length: 13 residues. Germline assignment: CDR1 SGHTA and CDR2 FQGNSA. Deletions cut 1 base from V and 5 bases from J, with 9 bases between. The DNA of the CDR3 is TGTGCCAGCAGCTTAGGTCGGGAAAACGAGCAGTACTTC. Translated, it gives CASSLGRENEQYF.

This chain uses TRBV5-1 with TRBJ2-5; D uncertain. This CDR3 spans 13 amino acids. Looked up from germline, CDR1 is SGHRS and CDR2 is YFSETQ. Trimming pared 4 bases from V and 5 bases from J, leaving 12 bases between. DNA for the CDR3: TGCGCCAGCAGCCACGCCTCATTGGAGACCCAGTACTTC. This gives the protein CASSHASLETQYF.

CDR3 sequence reads: CASMTSDKKTGELFF. DNA of the CDR3: TGTGCCAGCATGACTAGCGACAAAAAAACCGGGGAGCTGTTTTTT. The chain combines TRBV7-9 with TRBJ2-2; 8 nucleotides agree with TRBD2. The CDR3 runs 15 residues. V shed 7 bases, J shed 5 bases, and the junction held 9 bases outside the gene matches. Germline assignment: CDR1 SEHNR and CDR2 FQNEAQ (reference sequence).

In this sample, this clonotype turned up many times. V usage is TRBV10-3 and J usage is TRBJ2-5; D is unresolved. This CDR3 comprises 13 residues. The V end lost 6 bases, the J end lost 0 bases, and 8 bases lay between the germline ends. Germline V CDR1 and CDR2: ENHRY, SYGVKD. This CDR3 reads CAIRRPNQETQYF. In nucleotides, the CDR3 is TGTGCCATCAGGCGACCTAACCAAGAGACCCAGTACTTC.

The sample holds a few counts of this clonotype. V gene TRBV5-6 combines with J gene TRBJ1-1; D is ambiguous. The CDR3 is made up of 15 amino acids. Germline V gene sequence: CDR1 SGHDT, CDR2 YYEEEE. The ends were cut back, 0 bases at V and 0 bases at J, with 9 bases in the middle. The CDR3, as DNA: TGTGCCAGCAGCTTGGATCCCCTCCTGAACACTGAAGCTTTCTTT. This translates into CASSLDPLLNTEAFF. The complete variable domain, with remaining parts taken from reference TRBV5-6 and TRBJ1-1, reads DAGVTQSPTHLIKTRGQQVTLRCSPKSGHDTVSWYQQALGQGPQFIFQYYEEEERQRGNFPDRFSGHQFPNYSSELNVNALLLGDSALYLCASSLDPLLNTEAFFGQGTRLTVV.

There are a few counts of this clonotype. In nucleotides, the CDR3 is TGCAGCATGATGCGGGAGATGAGAGCGGGAGCTAACACCGGGGAGCTGTTTTTT. Translating it yields CSMMREMRAGANTGELFF. The chain carries TRBV29-1 and TRBJ2-2; 8 nucleotides align to TRBD2. With 8 bases clipped from V and 2 bases from J, the junction kept 19 bases outside the gene matches. Per germline, CDR1 SQVTM and CDR2 ANQGSEA. This CDR3 has 18 residues.

As concerns this clonotype: A read error may be the cause here, since a much bigger clone is one base away. The chain is built from TRBV24-1 and TRBJ2-1, with unresolved D. The germline V and J ends were trimmed by 3 bases and 10 bases, with 9 bases remaining between them. The CDR3 runs to 12 residues. Germline V gene sequence: CDR1 KGHDR, CDR2 SFDVKD. CDR3 DNA: TGTGCCACCAGTGATGGCACCCAAGAGCAGTTCTTC. Amino acid sequence: CATSDGTQEQFF.

This clonotype was observed many times. The genes are TRBV7-2 and TRBJ2-7; D not resolved. The CDR3 covers 13 residues. Germline V gene data show CDR1 as SGHTA and CDR2 as FQGNSA. Trimming shortened V by 5 bases and J by 2 bases, and 10 bases separated the two germline ends. CDR3 DNA sequence: TGTGCCAGCAGCCTGACTGTCCCCTACGAGCAGTACTTC. Residues: CASSLTVPYEQYF.

This clonotype was found a few times. This clone may be a read error of a much larger clone one base away. This sequence joins TRBV3-1 and TRBJ2-7; 10 bases line up with TRBD1. In germline, CDR1 is LGHDT, CDR2 YNNKEL (reference sequence). This CDR3 comprises 15 residues. J lost 2 bases, V lost 4 bases, and 5 bases had no gene match. CDR3: CASSPGTGAPYEQYF. Written as DNA, the CDR3 is TGTGCCAGCAGCCCCGGGACAGGGGCCCCCTACGAGCAGTACTTC.

This clonotype has ten or more counts. The chain is built from TRBV6-1 and TRBJ2-7, with D perhaps matching TRBD2 (5 bases). Trimming stripped 2 bases from V and 6 bases from J, with 14 bases between. Germline V lookup: CDR1 MNHNS, CDR2 SASEGT. The length of the CDR3 is 14 residues. The CDR3 DNA is TGTGCCAGCAGTGAAATTCTCGCACGGGGCGAGCAGTACTTC. Its protein is CASSEILARGEQYF.

For this clonotype: A read error may be the cause here, since a much bigger clone is one base away. V and J are TRBV14 and TRBJ2-5, with a weak D call TRBD2 (5 bases). Per germline, CDR1 SGHDN and CDR2 FVKESK. The CDR3 is 14 residues long. CDR3 residues: CVSSGRTVRETQYF. The CDR3 DNA reads as TGTGTCAGCAGCGGACGGACCGTCCGGGAGACCCAGTACTTC.

This clonotype was counted at least ten times. J is TRBJ2-2 and V is TRBV11-2, with 10 bases matching TRBD2. This CDR3 comprises 13 residues. J was trimmed by 11 bases and V by 5 bases; bases with no gene match: 5. The germline V gene encodes CDR1 SGHAT and CDR2 FQNNGV. The chain's CDR3 is CASSPGLALELFF. The CDR3 nucleotides read TGTGCCAGCAGCCCGGGACTAGCGCTCGAGCTGTTTTTT.

This clonotype came up many times. The CDR3 protein is CASSPPLAYTGELFF. CDR3 DNA sequence: TGTGCCAGCAGCCCCCCATTGGCGTATACCGGGGAGCTGTTTTTT. The rearrangement uses TRBV11-2 and TRBJ2-2, with unresolved D. Trimming shortened V by 5 bases and J by 5 bases, and 15 bases separated the two germline ends. The germline CDR1 and CDR2 sequences are SGHAT and FQNNGV. The CDR3 sequence is 15 residues long. Supplemented by reference TRBV11-2 and TRBJ2-2, the full variable domain reads EAGVAQSPRYKIIEKRQSVAFWCNPISGHATLYWYQQILGQGPKLLIQFQNNGVVDDSQLPKDRFSAERLKGVDSTLKIQPAKLEDSAVYLCASSPPLAYTGELFFGEGSRLTVL.

In this sample, this clonotype turned up many times. This chain connects TRBV20-1 to TRBJ1-1, with D possibly matching TRBD1 (6 bases). Trimming took 6 bases from V and 4 from J, leaving 9 bases between them. This CDR3 has 11 amino acids. Germline loops: CDR1 DFQATT, CDR2 SNEGSKA (reference sequence). Here the CDR3 reads CSAQGATEAFF. For the CDR3, the DNA is TGCAGTGCACAGGGAGCCACTGAAGCTTTCTTT.

This clonotype was counted at least ten times. The chain combines TRBV12-3 or TRBV12-4 with TRBJ2-5; D not resolved. The CDR3 length is 12 residues. Deletions cut 5 bases from V and 5 bases from J, with 9 bases between. DNA for the CDR3: TGTGCCAGCAGTCCTACGTGGGAGACCCAGTACTTC. Translation gives CASSPTWETQYF.

This clonotype was counted between two and nine times. The chain is built from TRBV30 and TRBJ2-5; no definite D call. The CDR3 loop spans 14 amino acids. The V gene lost 2 bases and the J gene lost 5 bases, with 15 bases spanning the gap. Per germline, CDR1 GTSNPN and CDR2 SVGIG (reference sequence). CDR3 region: CAWSTRLGVETQYF. The DNA of the CDR3 is TGTGCCTGGAGTACCCGATTGGGCGTGGAGACCCAGTACTTC.

The rearrangement uses TRBV20-1 and TRBJ2-7; D may match TRBD1 or TRBD2 (5 bases each). CDR1 and CDR2 from the germline V gene are DFQATT and SNEGSKA (reference sequence). The CDR3 sequence is 14 residues long. Trimming cost V 0 bases and J 3 bases, with 12 bases left between them. CDR3 amino acids: CSARDPGTHYEQYF. The CDR3 nucleotides read TGCAGTGCTAGAGATCCGGGGACCCACTACGAGCAGTACTTC.

This clonotype was picked up many times. The CDR3 DNA reads TGTGCCAGCTCACCAGATACAGGCTCCTACGAGCAGTACTTC. The encoded protein is CASSPDTGSYEQYF. The chain links TRBV18 to TRBJ2-7, with TRBD1 as a possible D gene (5 bases). The germline V gene has CDR1 KGHSH and CDR2 LQKENI. V was pared by 2 bases and J by 0 bases, with 8 bases between. The CDR3 spans 14 residues.

In the case of this clonotype: A read error is possible here, since a much larger clone lies one base away. The chain is built from TRBV13 and TRBJ2-5, with D maybe TRBD2 (5 bases). The CDR3 is 13 residues long. Germline-derived CDR1 and CDR2 are PRHDT and FYEKMQ (reference sequence). Trimming removed 6 bases from V and 5 bases from J, with 13 bases in between. The CDR3 bases are TGTGCCAGCAGTCCGCCAGAGGGCGAGACCCAGTACTTC. This gives the protein CASSPPEGETQYF.

This clonotype showed up many times. V is TRBV2 and J is TRBJ1-2; D gene unclear. This CDR3 comprises 16 residues. V was pared by 4 bases and J by 0 bases, with 15 bases between. Germline CDR1 reads SNHLY; CDR2 reads FYNNEI. Here the CDR3 DNA reads TGTGCCAGCAGTGGGAGGGTGGGCGACTCTAACTATGGCTACACCTTC. Its protein product is CASSGRVGDSNYGYTF.

This clonotype has a handful of counts. The chain couples TRBV5-5 to TRBJ1-4; D is possibly TRBD1 (6 bases). CDR1 is SGHKS and CDR2 is YYEKEE in the germline V gene (reference sequence). Trimming cost V 4 bases and J 6 bases, with 16 bases left between them. The CDR3 consists of 15 residues. The CDR3 sequence is CASSVNGGSHEKLFF. CDR3 nucleotides: TGTGCCAGCAGCGTCAACGGGGGCAGTCATGAAAAACTGTTTTTT.

This clonotype was seen ten or more times. The CDR3 DNA follows: TGCAGCGTTGAGATTCCGGGTAGCGGGAGCTACGAGCAGTACTTC. It specifies CSVEIPGSGSYEQYF. The chain employs TRBV29-1 and TRBJ2-7; TRBD2 agrees at 9 bases. CDR3 length: 15 amino acids. V lost 3 bases to trimming and J lost 3 bases; unmatched junction nucleotides: 9. Germline loops: CDR1 SQVTM, CDR2 ANQGSEA.

The sample holds many counts of this clonotype. J is TRBJ2-5 and V is TRBV12-3 or TRBV12-4, with TRBD1 matching 7 bases. The CDR3 totals 15 residues. Trimming removed 5 bases from V and 2 bases from J; junction bases left unmatched: 8. The CDR3 DNA reads TGTGCCAGCAGTCAGACTCGACAGGGTCAAGAGACCCAGTACTTC. It yields the protein CASSQTRQGQETQYF.

On this clonotype itself: This may come from a read error, since a much larger clone is one base off. The chain recombines TRBV10-3 with TRBJ2-7, with 8 nucleotides matching TRBD2. V trimming: 3 bases; J trimming: 5 bases; junction bases outside the gene matches: 6. The CDR3 is 14 amino acids. CDR1 is ENHRY, CDR2 SYGVKD, per germline. CDR3 residues: CAISDKAGANEQYF. CDR3 DNA: TGTGCCATCAGTGATAAAGCGGGAGCGAACGAGCAGTACTTC.